This T cell receptor beta chain is drawn from a study of T-cell memory formation after mild COVID-19. Whole-study findings and limits: Clones that got smaller from day 15 to 85 had even CD4/CD8, while clones growing later tipped toward CD4+.

Libraries for TCRalpha and TCRbeta carried sample barcodes and unique molecular identifiers via 5'RACE. MiXCR, run by TCRdb on the 5' RACE reads, gives a single entry per CDR3 protein. Among some 130,000 distinct CDR3 sequences, about 17% were seen once, and the ten largest hold 5% to 5.5%. Germline V lookup: CDR1 KGHSH, CDR2 LQKENI. V trimming: 6 bases; J trimming: 8 bases; junction bases outside the gene matches: 4. The CDR3 length is 13 residues. This clonotype was counted between two and nine times. Its antigen is not known. The TCR sequence derives from a man younger than 35 who had mild COVID-19 (a few samples of this study predate the infection). Cell type and time point are not known. The sequencing sample was made of PBMCs or a T cell subset sorted from them (not recorded which). The chain has TRBV18 and TRBJ2-1, with 10 nucleotides matching TRBD1. CDR3 nucleotide sequence: TGTGCCAGCTCGGGACAGGGGCAGGATGAGCAGTTCTTC. This translates into CASSGQGQDEQFF.